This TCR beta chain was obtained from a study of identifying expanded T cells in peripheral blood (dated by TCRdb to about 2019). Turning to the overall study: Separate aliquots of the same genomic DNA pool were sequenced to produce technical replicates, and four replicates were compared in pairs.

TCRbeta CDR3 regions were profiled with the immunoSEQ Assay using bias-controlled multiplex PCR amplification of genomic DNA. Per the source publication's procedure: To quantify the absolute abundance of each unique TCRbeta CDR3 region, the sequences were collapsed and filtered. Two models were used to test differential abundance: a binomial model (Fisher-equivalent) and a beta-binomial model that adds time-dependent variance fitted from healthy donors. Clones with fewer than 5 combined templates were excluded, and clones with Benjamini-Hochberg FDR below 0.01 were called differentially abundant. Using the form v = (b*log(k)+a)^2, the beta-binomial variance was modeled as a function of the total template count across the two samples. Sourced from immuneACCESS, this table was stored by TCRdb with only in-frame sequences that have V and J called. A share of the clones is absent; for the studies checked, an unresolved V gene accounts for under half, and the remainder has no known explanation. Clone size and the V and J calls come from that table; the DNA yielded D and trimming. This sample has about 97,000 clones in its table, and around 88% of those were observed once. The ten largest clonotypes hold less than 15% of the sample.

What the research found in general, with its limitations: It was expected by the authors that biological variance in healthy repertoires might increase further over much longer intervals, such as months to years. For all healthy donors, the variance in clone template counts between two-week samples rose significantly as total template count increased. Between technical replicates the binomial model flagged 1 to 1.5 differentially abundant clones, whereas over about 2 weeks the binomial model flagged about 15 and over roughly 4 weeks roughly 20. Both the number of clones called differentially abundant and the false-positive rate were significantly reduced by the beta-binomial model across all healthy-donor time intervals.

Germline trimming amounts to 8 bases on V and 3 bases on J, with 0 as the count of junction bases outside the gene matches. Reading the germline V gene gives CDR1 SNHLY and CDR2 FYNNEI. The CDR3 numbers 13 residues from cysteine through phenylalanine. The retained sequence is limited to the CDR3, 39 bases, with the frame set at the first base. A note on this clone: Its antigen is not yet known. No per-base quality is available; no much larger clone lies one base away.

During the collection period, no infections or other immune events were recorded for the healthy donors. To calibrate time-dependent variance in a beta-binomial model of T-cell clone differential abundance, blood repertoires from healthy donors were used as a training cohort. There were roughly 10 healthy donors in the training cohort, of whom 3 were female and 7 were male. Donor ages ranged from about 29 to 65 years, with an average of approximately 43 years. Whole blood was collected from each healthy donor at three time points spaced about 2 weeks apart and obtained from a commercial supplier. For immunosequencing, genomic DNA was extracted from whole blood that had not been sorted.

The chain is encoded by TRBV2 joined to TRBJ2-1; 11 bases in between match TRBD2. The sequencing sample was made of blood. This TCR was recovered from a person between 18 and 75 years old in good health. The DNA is TGTGCCAGCGGGACTAGCGGCTACAATGAGCAGTTCTTC. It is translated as CASGTSGYNEQFF.